This is a list of T cell receptor beta chains from one sample in a study of human T cells and chemical hapten exposure. TCRdb processed the RACE reads anew with MiXCR; each CDR3 protein has one entry. There are about 360,000 distinct CDR3 sequences in the sample; 4.8% occur only once, and roughly 2.4% lies in the top ten. The material sequenced was whole blood, taken in connection with sensitization to the hapten diphenylcyclopropenone (DPC). Every receptor here comes from a woman aged 45-65 years with alopecia areata. Some clones in this sample may be carry-over from other donors' samples. The CDR3 runs from the conserved cysteine through the conserved F or W. A D gene is named only where the DNA matches it firmly. Size is stated for part of the rows, as once, few or many counts, or as a class when the clone is expanded.

length: 12
D: .
J: TRBJ2-7
size: many
V: TRBV6-5
DNA: TGTGCCAGCAGTCCCAAAAGGGGAAGGCAGTACTTC
CDR3: CASSPKRGRQYF

length: 15
D: TRBD1
J: TRBJ1-2
size: .
V: TRBV9
DNA: TGTGCCAGCAGCGTAGAGGGCAGGGGGCTGGATGGCTACACCTTC
CDR3: CASSVEGRGLDGYTF

length: 15
D: .
J: TRBJ2-1
size: few
V: TRBV7-8
DNA: TGTGCCAGCAGCTTAGAGGGGACTGCCTACAATGAGCAGTTCTTC
CDR3: CASSLEGTAYNEQFF

length: 14
D: .
J: TRBJ2-5
size: few
V: TRBV20-1
DNA: TGCAGTGCGATAGGGGCACGGGGAGGAGAGACCCAGTACTTC
CDR3: CSAIGARGGETQYF

length: 14
D: .
J: TRBJ2-5
size: many
V: TRBV10-3
DNA: TGTGCCATCAGTAGCGGAGGAAGTAAAGAGACCCAGTACTTC
CDR3: CAISSGGSKETQYF

length: 17
D: TRBD2
J: TRBJ2-1
size: many
V: TRBV18
DNA: TGTGCCAGCTCCCAAGGACTAGCGGGAGGGCCGAAGAATGAGCAGTTCTTC
CDR3: CASSQGLAGGPKNEQFF

length: 16
D: .
J: TRBJ2-2
size: many
V: TRBV5-1
DNA: TGCGCCAGCAGCTTGTGGGACAAGGTTCTCACCGGGGAGCTGTTTTTT
CDR3: CASSLWDKVLTGELFF

length: 15
D: .
J: TRBJ2-7
size: many
V: TRBV10-3
DNA: TGTGCCATCAGTGCCAGGCAGGACCTTACCTACGAGCAGTACTTC
CDR3: CAISARQDLTYEQYF

length: 14
D: .
J: TRBJ1-5
size: .
V: TRBV27
DNA: TGTGCCTGCAGTTTTTGGGGTAGCAATCAGCCCCAGCATTTT
CDR3: CACSFWGSNQPQHF

length: 14
D: .
J: TRBJ2-2
size: many
V: TRBV29-1
DNA: TGCAGCGTTTCCATGGCGGGAAACACCGGGGAGCTGTTTTTT
CDR3: CSVSMAGNTGELFF

length: 14
D: TRBD1
J: TRBJ1-1
size: many
V: TRBV10-3
DNA: TGTGCCATCAGGGACAGGGGGCAAAACACTGAAGCTTTCTTT
CDR3: CAIRDRGQNTEAFF

length: 14
D: .
J: TRBJ2-2
size: many
V: TRBV30
DNA: TGTGCCGTATCCGGCGGGACGAACACCGGGGAGCTGTTTTTT
CDR3: CAVSGGTNTGELFF

length: 13
D: .
J: TRBJ1-5
size: few
V: TRBV10-3
DNA: TGTGCCATCCAAGGAGATAGCAATCAGCCCCAGCATTTT
CDR3: CAIQGDSNQPQHF

length: 16
D: .
J: TRBJ2-7
size: many
V: TRBV7-9
DNA: TGTGCCAGCAGCCAGGACAGCGCAGGCATCCCCTACGAGCAGTACTTC
CDR3: CASSQDSAGIPYEQYF

length: 17
D: TRBD1
J: TRBJ1-3
size: many
V: TRBV7-2
DNA: TGTGCCAGCAGCTTAGGACAGGGACCGATCTCTGGAAACACCATATATTTT
CDR3: CASSLGQGPISGNTIYF

length: 19
D: .
J: TRBJ2-3
size: .
V: TRBV4-3
DNA: TGCGCCAGCAGCCAAGCCGTGGTAGCGGAGCTCGGGGCCCCAGATACGCAGTATTTT
CDR3: CASSQAVVAELGAPDTQYF

length: 16
D: .
J: TRBJ2-7
size: .
V: TRBV4-3
DNA: TGCGCCAGCAGCCAAGAAGGAAAGACTAAAACCTACGAGCAGTACTTC
CDR3: CASSQEGKTKTYEQYF

length: 16
D: .
J: TRBJ1-3
size: .
V: TRBV30
DNA: TGTGCCTGGAGTGTAGGAGTGCCGAGCTCTGGAAACACCATATATTTT
CDR3: CAWSVGVPSSGNTIYF

length: 15
D: .
J: TRBJ2-1
size: many
V: TRBV12-3/TRBV12-4
DNA: TGTGCCAGCAGTTCCCCGCTGACTCACTACAATGAGCAGTTCTTC
CDR3: CASSSPLTHYNEQFF

length: 14
D: .
J: TRBJ2-7
size: many
V: TRBV7-9
DNA: TGTGCCAGCAGCTTAAATACCAATAACGGGGAGCAGTACTTC
CDR3: CASSLNTNNGEQYF

length: 15
D: .
J: TRBJ2-7
size: .
V: TRBV11-2
DNA: TGTGCCAGCAGCTCTTTGGCAGGTAGGGGATACGAGCAGTACTTC
CDR3: CASSSLAGRGYEQYF

length: 15
D: TRBD2
J: TRBJ2-1
size: few
V: TRBV4-3
DNA: TGCGCCAGCAGCCAAGAGGGGGGGAGTTACAATGAGCAGTTCTTC
CDR3: CASSQEGGSYNEQFF

length: 15
D: .
J: TRBJ1-1
size: many
V: TRBV10-3
DNA: TGTGCCATCAGTCGCGCAGGGACTCTGAACACTGAAGCTTTCTTT
CDR3: CAISRAGTLNTEAFF

length: 15
D: .
J: TRBJ1-1
size: many
V: TRBV12-5
DNA: TGTGCTAGTGGTTTGACGACAGGTAGAAACACTGAAGCTTTCTTT
CDR3: CASGLTTGRNTEAFF

length: 16
D: .
J: TRBJ2-3
size: .
V: TRBV18
DNA: TGTGCCAGCTCACGAGAGTCGGGGACGGGATCAGATACGCAGTATTTT
CDR3: CASSRESGTGSDTQYF

length: 14
D: .
J: TRBJ1-5
size: .
V: TRBV9
DNA: TGTGCCAGCAGCGTAGAAGCGGCTGCCGAGCCCCAGCATTTT
CDR3: CASSVEAAAEPQHF

length: 17
D: .
J: TRBJ2-2
size: few
V: TRBV5-4
DNA: TGTGCCAGCAGCTTGAAGATGGGACCAAGGAGTACCGGGGAGCTGTTTTTT
CDR3: CASSLKMGPRSTGELFF

length: 13
D: .
J: TRBJ1-2
size: .
V: TRBV6-5
DNA: TGTGCCAGCAGTTACGGGGACCGGAATGGCTACACCTTC
CDR3: CASSYGDRNGYTF

length: 13
D: TRBD1
J: TRBJ2-5
size: many
V: TRBV20-1
DNA: TGCAGCCCTACTGGGACAGGGGCAGAGACCCAGTACTTC
CDR3: CSPTGTGAETQYF

length: 17
D: TRBD1
J: TRBJ2-1
size: many
V: TRBV9
DNA: TGTGCCAGCAGCCCCGTTCTATCGGACAGGGTCGGCGATGAGCAGTTCTTC
CDR3: CASSPVLSDRVGDEQFF

length: 15
D: TRBD1
J: TRBJ1-2
size: few
V: TRBV27
DNA: TGTGCCAGCAGTACCGTCCGGACAGGCCTATATGGCTACACCTTC
CDR3: CASSTVRTGLYGYTF

length: 17
D: TRBD2
J: TRBJ2-2
size: .
V: TRBV29-1
DNA: TGCAGCGTTCTGTCTCCCGGGACTAGCGGGAGGTCCGGGGAGCTGTTTTTT
CDR3: CSVLSPGTSGRSGELFF

length: 16
D: .
J: TRBJ1-6
size: many
V: TRBV27
DNA: TGTGCCAGCAGTTTAGGGGTGAGGTCCTATAATTCACCCCTCCACTTT
CDR3: CASSLGVRSYNSPLHF

length: 14
D: .
J: TRBJ2-3
size: few
V: TRBV2
DNA: TGTGCCAGCGAAGGACAGTTTGACACAGATACGCAGTATTTT
CDR3: CASEGQFDTDTQYF

length: 13
D: .
J: TRBJ2-7
size: many
V: TRBV28
DNA: TGTGCCAGCAGTTTTCGAGGGGTTCACGAGCAGTACTTC
CDR3: CASSFRGVHEQYF

length: 13
D: .
J: TRBJ1-1
size: .
V: TRBV29-1
DNA: TGCAGCGCGAAGGAGATGGGCGGCGCTGAAGCTTTCTTT
CDR3: CSAKEMGGAEAFF

length: 14
D: .
J: TRBJ2-5
size: many
V: TRBV5-1
DNA: TGCGCCAGCAGCTTGGAGAGCGTACAAGAGACCCAGTACTTC
CDR3: CASSLESVQETQYF

length: 16
D: .
J: TRBJ1-4
size: few
V: TRBV4-1
DNA: TGCGCCAGCAGCCCGCAAGGACAGTCAACTAATGAAAAACTGTTTTTT
CDR3: CASSPQGQSTNEKLFF

length: 13
D: TRBD1
J: TRBJ2-7
size: many
V: TRBV11-3
DNA: TGTGCCAGCAGCTTAGAAGGGACAGGGGAGCAGTACTTC
CDR3: CASSLEGTGEQYF

length: 15
D: TRBD1
J: TRBJ2-1
size: many
V: TRBV7-8
DNA: TGTGCCAGCAGCCCCGAGGCAGGGGGCAAGAATGAGCAGTTCTTC
CDR3: CASSPEAGGKNEQFF

length: 14
D: .
J: TRBJ2-1
size: many
V: TRBV12-3/TRBV12-4
DNA: TGTGCCAGCAGTTTTACCCCAGCGGACAATGAGCAGTTCTTC
CDR3: CASSFTPADNEQFF

length: 13
D: .
J: TRBJ1-1
size: few
V: TRBV6-6
DNA: TGTGCCAGCAGTTACGAACAGAACACTGAAGCTTTCTTT
CDR3: CASSYEQNTEAFF

length: 15
D: .
J: TRBJ1-1
size: many
V: TRBV6-5
DNA: TGTGCCAGCAGTTACGATCGACGAGGGAGGACTGAAGCTTTCTTT
CDR3: CASSYDRRGRTEAFF

length: 17
D: .
J: TRBJ1-4
size: many
V: TRBV5-1
DNA: TGCGCCAGCAGCTCACAGACGCTTCGGGGTCGAGGTGAAAAACTGTTTTTT
CDR3: CASSSQTLRGRGEKLFF

length: 16
D: .
J: TRBJ2-5
size: few
V: TRBV7-2
DNA: TGTGCCAGCAGCCTAACCCCTCTGGTCTACTCAGAGACCCAGTACTTC
CDR3: CASSLTPLVYSETQYF

length: 15
D: TRBD1
J: TRBJ1-2
size: many
V: TRBV7-9
DNA: TGTGCCAGCAGCTCTAACAGGGGGCGCGACTATGGCTACACCTTC
CDR3: CASSSNRGRDYGYTF

length: 17
D: TRBD1
J: TRBJ1-2
size: .
V: TRBV6-5
DNA: TGTGCCAGCAGTTACTCGAGGGGACAGGGGATCGGCCTTGGCTACACCTTC
CDR3: CASSYSRGQGIGLGYTF

length: 14
D: TRBD1
J: TRBJ2-3
size: .
V: TRBV15
DNA: TGTGCCACCAGCAGAGAAGGGGGCGCAGATACGCAGTATTTT
CDR3: CATSREGGADTQYF

length: 16
D: .
J: TRBJ2-6
size: .
V: TRBV7-9
DNA: TGTGCCAGCAGCTTAACGGTCGGGGTTGGGGCCAACGTCCTGACTTTC
CDR3: CASSLTVGVGANVLTF

length: 12
D: TRBD1
J: TRBJ1-6
size: few
V: TRBV30
DNA: TGTGCCTGGGGACAGGCTGAATCACCCCTCCACTTT
CDR3: CAWGQAESPLHF